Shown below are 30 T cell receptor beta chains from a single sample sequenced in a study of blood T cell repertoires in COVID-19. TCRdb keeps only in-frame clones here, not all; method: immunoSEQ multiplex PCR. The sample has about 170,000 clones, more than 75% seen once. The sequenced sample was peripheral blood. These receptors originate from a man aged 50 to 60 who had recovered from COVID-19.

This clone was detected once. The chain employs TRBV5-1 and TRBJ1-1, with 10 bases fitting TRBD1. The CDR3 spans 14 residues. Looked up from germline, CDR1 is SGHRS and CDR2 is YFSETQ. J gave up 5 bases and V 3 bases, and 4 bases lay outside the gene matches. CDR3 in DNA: TGCGCCAGCAGCTCTTGGACAGGGGGAACTGAAGCTTTCTTT. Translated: CASSSWTGGTEAFF.

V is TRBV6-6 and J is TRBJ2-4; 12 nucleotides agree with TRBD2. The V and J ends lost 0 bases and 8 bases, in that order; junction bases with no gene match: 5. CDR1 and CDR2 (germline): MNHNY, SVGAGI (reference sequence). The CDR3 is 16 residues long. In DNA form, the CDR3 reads TGTGCCAGCAGTTACTCTTCTAGCGGGGGGGCCTACATTCAGTACTTC. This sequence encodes CASSYSSSGGAYIQYF.

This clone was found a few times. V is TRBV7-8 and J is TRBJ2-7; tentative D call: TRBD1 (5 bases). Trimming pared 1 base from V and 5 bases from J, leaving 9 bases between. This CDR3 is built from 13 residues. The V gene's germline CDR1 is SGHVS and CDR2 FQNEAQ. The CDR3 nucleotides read TGTGCCAGCAGCTTAGAAAGGGGTCACGAGCAGTACTTC. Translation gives CASSLERGHEQYF.

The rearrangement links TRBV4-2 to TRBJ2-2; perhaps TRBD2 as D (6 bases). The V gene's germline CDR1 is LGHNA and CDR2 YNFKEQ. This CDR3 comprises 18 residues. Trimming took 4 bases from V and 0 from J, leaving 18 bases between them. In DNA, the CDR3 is TGTGCCAGCAGCCCCTGGGGGGTAGCGGACGCGAACACCGGGGAGCTGTTTTTT. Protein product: CASSPWGVADANTGELFF.

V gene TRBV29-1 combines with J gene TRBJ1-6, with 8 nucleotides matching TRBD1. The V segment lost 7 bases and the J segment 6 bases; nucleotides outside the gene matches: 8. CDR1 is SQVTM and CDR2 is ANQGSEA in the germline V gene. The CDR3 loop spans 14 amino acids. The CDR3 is CSGSTGEPNSPLHF. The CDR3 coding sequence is TGCAGCGGATCGACAGGGGAGCCTAATTCACCCCTCCACTTT.

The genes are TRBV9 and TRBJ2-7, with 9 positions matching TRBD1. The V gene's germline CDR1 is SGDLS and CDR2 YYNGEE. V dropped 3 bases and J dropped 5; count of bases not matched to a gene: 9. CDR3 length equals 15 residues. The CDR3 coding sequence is TGTGCCAGCAGCGCCAAGACAGGGGGTATTAACGAGCAGTACTTC. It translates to CASSAKTGGINEQYF.

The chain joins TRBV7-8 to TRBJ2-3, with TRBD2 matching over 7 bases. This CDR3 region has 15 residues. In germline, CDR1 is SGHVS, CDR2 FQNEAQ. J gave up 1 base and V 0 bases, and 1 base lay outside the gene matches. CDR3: CASSLALAGTDTQYF. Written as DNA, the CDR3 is TGTGCCAGCAGCTTAGCGCTAGCGGGCACAGATACGCAGTATTTT.

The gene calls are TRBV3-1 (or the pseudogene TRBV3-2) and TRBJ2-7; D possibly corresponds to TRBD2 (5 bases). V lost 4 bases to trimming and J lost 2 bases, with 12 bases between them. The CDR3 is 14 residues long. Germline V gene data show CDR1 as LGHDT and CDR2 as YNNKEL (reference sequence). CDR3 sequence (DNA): TGTGCCAGCAGCCGTTCCGGGATGACCTACGAGCAGTACTTC. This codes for CASSRSGMTYEQYF.

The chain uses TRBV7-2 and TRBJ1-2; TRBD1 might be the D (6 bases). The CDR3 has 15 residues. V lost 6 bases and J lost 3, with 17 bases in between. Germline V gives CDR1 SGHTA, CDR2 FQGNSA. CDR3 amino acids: CASSSHYRDDYGYTF. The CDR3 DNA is TGTGCCAGCAGTTCCCACTACAGGGATGACTATGGCTACACCTTC.

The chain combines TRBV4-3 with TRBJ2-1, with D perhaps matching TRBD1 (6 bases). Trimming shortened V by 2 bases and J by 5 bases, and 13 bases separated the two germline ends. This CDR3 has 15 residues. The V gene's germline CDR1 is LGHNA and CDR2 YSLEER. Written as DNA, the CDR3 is TGCGCCAGCAGCCAATCAGGGGTATTACACAATGAGCAGTTCTTC. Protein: CASSQSGVLHNEQFF.

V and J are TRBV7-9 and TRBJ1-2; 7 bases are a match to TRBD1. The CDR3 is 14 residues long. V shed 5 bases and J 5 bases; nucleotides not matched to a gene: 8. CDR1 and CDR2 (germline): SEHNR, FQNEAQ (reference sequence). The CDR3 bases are TGTGCCAGCAGCCGAACAGGGGTGAGGTATGGCTACACCTTC. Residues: CASSRTGVRYGYTF.

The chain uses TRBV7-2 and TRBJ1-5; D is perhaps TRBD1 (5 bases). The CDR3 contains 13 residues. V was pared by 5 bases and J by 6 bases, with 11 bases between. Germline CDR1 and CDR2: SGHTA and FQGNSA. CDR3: CASSADSFQPQHF. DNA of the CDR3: TGTGCCAGCAGCGCCGACAGTTTTCAGCCCCAGCATTTT.

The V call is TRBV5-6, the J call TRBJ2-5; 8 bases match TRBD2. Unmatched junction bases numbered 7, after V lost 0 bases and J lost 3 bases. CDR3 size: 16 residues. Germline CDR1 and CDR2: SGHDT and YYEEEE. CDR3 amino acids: CASSLGTGGAKETQYF. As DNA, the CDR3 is TGTGCCAGCAGCTTGGGGACCGGGGGGGCCAAAGAGACCCAGTACTTC. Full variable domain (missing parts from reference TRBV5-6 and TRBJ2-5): DAGVTQSPTHLIKTRGQQVTLRCSPKSGHDTVSWYQQALGQGPQFIFQYYEEEERQRGNFPDRFSGHQFPNYSSELNVNALLLGDSALYLCASSLGTGGAKETQYFGPGTRLLVL.

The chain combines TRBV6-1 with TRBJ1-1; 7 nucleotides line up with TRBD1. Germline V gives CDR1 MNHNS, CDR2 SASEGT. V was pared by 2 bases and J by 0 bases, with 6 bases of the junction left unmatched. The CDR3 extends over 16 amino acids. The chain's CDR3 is CASSESDRVLNTEAFF. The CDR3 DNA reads TGTGCCAGCAGTGAATCCGACAGGGTCTTGAACACTGAAGCTTTCTTT.

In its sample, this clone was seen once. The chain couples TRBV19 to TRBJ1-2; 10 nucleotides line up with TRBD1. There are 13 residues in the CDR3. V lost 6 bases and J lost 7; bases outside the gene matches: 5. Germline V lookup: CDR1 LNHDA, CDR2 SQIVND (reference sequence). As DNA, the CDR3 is TGTGCCAGTAGACCTCGGACAGGGGGTGGCTACACCTTC. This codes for CASRPRTGGGYTF.

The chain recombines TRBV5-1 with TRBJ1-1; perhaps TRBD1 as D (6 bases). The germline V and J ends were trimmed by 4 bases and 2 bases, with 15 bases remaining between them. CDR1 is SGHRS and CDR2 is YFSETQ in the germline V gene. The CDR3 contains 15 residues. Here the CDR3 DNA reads TGCGCCAGCAGCCCGGGAGGGACAAGTAACACTGAAGCTTTCTTT. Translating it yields CASSPGGTSNTEAFF.

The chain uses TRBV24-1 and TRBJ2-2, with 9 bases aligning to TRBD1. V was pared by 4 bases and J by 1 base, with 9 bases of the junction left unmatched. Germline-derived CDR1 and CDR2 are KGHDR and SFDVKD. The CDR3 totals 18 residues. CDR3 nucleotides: TGTGCCACCAGTGAGGCCGGGACAGGGTTAGGGAACACCGGGGAGCTGTTTTTT. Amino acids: CATSEAGTGLGNTGELFF.

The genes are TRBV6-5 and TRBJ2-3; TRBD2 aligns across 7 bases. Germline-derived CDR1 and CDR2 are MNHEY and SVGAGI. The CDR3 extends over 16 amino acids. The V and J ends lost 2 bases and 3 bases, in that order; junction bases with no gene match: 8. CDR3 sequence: CASSYRALAETDTQYF. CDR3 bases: TGTGCCAGCAGTTACCGGGCCCTAGCGGAGACAGATACGCAGTATTTT.

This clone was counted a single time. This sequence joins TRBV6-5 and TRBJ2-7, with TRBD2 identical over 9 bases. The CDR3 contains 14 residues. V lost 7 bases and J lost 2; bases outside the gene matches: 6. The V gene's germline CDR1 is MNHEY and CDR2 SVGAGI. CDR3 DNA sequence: TGTGCCAGCACTCGAGCGGGAGGTCCCTACGAGCAGTACTTC. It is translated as CASTRAGGPYEQYF.

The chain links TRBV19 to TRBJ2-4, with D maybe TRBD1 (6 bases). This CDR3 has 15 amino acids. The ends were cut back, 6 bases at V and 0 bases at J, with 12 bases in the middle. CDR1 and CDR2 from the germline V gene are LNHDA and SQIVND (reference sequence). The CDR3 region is CASRVAGAAKNIQYF. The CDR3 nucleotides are TGTGCCAGTAGAGTGGCAGGGGCAGCCAAAAACATTCAGTACTTC.

CDR3 sequence: CATDRGTGELFF. The DNA for the CDR3 is TGTGCCACTGACAGGGGAACCGGGGAGCTGTTTTTT. The J gene is TRBJ2-2, the V gene TRBV24-1; 8 bases are shared with TRBD1. Per the germline V gene, CDR1 is KGHDR and CDR2 is SFDVKD. J lost 5 bases, V lost 10 bases, and 2 bases had no gene match. The CDR3 spans 12 residues.

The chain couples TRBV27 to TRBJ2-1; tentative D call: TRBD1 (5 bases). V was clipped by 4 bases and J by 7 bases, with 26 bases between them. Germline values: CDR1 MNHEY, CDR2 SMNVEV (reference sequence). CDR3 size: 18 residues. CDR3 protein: CASSSLTLTATLNNEQFF. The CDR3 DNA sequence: TGTGCCAGCAGTTCCCTAACCCTGACAGCGACCTTAAATAATGAGCAGTTCTTC.

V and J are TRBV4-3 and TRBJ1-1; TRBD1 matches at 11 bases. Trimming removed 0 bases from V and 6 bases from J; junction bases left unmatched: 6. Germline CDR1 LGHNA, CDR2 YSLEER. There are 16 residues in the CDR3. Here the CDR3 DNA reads TGCGCCAGCAGCCAAGACGGGACAGGGGGTTTGGCTGAAGCTTTCTTT. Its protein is CASSQDGTGGLAEAFF.

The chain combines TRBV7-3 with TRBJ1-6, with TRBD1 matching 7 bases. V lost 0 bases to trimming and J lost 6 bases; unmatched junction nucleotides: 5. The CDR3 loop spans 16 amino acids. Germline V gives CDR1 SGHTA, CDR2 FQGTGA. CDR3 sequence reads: CASSLTGGTVNSPLHF. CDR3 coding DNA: TGTGCCAGCAGCTTAACAGGGGGGACAGTTAATTCACCCCTCCACTTT. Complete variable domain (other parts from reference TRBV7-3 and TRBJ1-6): GAGVSQTPSNKVTEKGKYVELRCDPISGHTALYWYRQSLGQGPEFLIYFQGTGAADDSGLPNDRFFAVRPEGSVSTLKIQRTERGDSAVYLCASSLTGGTVNSPLHFGNGTRLTVT.

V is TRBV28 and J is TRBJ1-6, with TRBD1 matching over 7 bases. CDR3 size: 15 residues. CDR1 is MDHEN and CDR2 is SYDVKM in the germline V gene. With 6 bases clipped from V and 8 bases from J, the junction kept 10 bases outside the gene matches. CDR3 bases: TGTGCCAGCAGCCCAGACTACAGGGGTGATTCACCCCTCCACTTT. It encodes CASSPDYRGDSPLHF. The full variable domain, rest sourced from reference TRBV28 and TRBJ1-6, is DVKVTQSSRYLVKRTGEKVFLECVQDMDHENMFWYRQDPGLGLRLIYFSYDVKMKEKGDIPEGYSVSREKKERFSLILESASTNQTSMYLCASSPDYRGDSPLHFGNGTRLTVT.

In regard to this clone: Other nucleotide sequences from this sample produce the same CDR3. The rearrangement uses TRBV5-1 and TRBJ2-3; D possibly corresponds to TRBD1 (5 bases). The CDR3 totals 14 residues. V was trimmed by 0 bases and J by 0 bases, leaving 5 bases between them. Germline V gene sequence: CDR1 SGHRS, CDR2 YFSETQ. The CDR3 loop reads CASSLGQSTDTQYF. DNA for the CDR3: TGCGCCAGCAGCTTGGGACAGAGCACAGATACGCAGTATTTT.

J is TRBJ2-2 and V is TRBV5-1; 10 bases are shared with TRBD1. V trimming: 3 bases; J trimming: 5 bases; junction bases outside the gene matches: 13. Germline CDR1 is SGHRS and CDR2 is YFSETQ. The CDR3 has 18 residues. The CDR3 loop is CASSSLSRQGAGTGELFF. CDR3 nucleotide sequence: TGCGCCAGCAGCTCGTTGTCGAGACAGGGGGCAGGAACCGGGGAGCTGTTTTTT.

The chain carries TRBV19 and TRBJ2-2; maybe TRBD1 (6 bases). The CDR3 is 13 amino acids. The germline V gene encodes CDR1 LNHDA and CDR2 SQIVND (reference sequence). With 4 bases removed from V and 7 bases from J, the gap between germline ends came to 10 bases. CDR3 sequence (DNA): TGTGCCAGTAGTACCCAGGGGTACGGGGAGCTGTTTTTT. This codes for CASSTQGYGELFF.

In DNA form, the CDR3 reads TGTGCCAGCAGTTACCCGGCGGCCATCTCGAGCAACGAGCAGTACTTC. This sequence encodes CASSYPAAISSNEQYF. V usage is TRBV6-2 or TRBV6-3 and J usage is TRBJ2-7; the D is unclear. This CDR3 comprises 16 residues. In germline, CDR1 is MNHEY, CDR2 SVGEGT. V was clipped by 2 bases and J by 5 bases, with 19 bases between them.

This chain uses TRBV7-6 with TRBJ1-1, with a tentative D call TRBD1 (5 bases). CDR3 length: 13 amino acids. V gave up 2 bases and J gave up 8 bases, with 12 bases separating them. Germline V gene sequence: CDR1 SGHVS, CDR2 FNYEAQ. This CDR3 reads CASSLSGGTEAFF. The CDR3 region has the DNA TGTGCCAGCAGCTTATCGGGGGGGACCGAAGCTTTCTTT. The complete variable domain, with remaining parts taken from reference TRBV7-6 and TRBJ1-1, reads GAGVSQSPRYKVTKRGQDVALRCDPISGHVSLYWYRQALGQGPEFLTYFNYEAQQDKSGLPNDRFSAERPEGSISTLTIQRTEQRDSAMYRCASSLSGGTEAFFGQGTRLTVV.